This entry concerns a single TCR beta chain. Repertoires were generated with immunoSEQ multiplex PCR, while TCRdb's copy carries only in-frame clones and drops some. In the table there are around 620,000 clones, 85% to 90% of which are singletons. The data were obtained in a study of blood T cell repertoires in COVID-19. Germline V gene lookup returns CDR1 SGHAT and CDR2 FQNNGV. Trimming took 2 bases from V and 6 from J, leaving 17 bases between them. The CDR3 is 16 amino acids. The chain carries TRBV11-2 and TRBJ1-5; tentatively, D is TRBD1 (5 bases). Sequencing was performed on peripheral blood. The clonotype comes from a woman between 18 and 29 years old with acute or convalescent COVID-19. CDR3 region: CASSLLAGRAGQPQHF. CDR3 nucleotide sequence: TGTGCCAGCAGCTTATTGGCAGGGAGGGCCGGTCAGCCCCAGCATTTT. The variable domain in full, with the rest retrieved from reference TRBV11-2 and TRBJ1-5, is EAGVAQSPRYKIIEKRQSVAFWCNPISGHATLYWYQQILGQGPKLLIQFQNNGVVDDSQLPKDRFSAERLKGVDSTLKIQPAKLEDSAVYLCASSLLAGRAGQPQHFGDGTRLSIL.